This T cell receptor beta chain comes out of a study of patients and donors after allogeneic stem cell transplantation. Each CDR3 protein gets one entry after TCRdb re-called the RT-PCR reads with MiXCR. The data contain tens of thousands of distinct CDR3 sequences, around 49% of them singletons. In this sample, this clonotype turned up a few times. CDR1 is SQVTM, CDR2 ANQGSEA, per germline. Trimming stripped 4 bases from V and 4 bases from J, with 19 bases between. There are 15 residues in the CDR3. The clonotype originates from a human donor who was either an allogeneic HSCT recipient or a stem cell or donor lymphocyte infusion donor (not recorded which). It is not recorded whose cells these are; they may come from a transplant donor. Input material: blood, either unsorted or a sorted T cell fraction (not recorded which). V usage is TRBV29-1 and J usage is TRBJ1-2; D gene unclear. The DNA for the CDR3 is TGCAGCGTTGTAGGATTCGACGGAGAGAGCTATGGCTACACCTTC. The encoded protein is CSVVGFDGESYGYTF.